This TCR beta chain was obtained from a study of OX40 agonist ivuxolimab in advanced cancers. Study context: Dose-escalation patients had hepatocellular carcinoma, melanoma, renal cell or head and neck cancer. Those enrolled were roughly 85% male, with a mean age of about 60 years and ages from about 20 to 79. A history of anti-PD-1, anti-PD-L1 or anti-CTLA-4 therapy was acceptable, and over 35% had some.

Concerning this clone: Since no conserved phenylalanine or tryptophan closes the CDR3, a read error is the likely cause. It is unclear where the CDR3 begins or ends on the DNA, so no DNA is shown, and the CDR3 is as TCRdb lists it.

Profiling relied on immunoSEQ multiplex PCR, and the TCRdb table lists in-frame clones only, not all of them. Here the sample spans more than 50,000 clones, around 85% being singletons. The V gene's germline CDR1 is SNHLY and CDR2 FYNNEI. The CDR3 is 12 residues long, ends included. The cohort excluded patients with autoimmune disease history or systemic immunosuppression. Sequenced here: CD4+ or CD8+ T cells sorted from blood, sampled in a trial of the OX40 agonist ivuxolimab. The sequence came from an adult with an advanced solid tumor such as melanoma, head and neck, liver or kidney cancer. The chain combines TRBV2 with TRBJ1-1; the table calls TRBD1, which could not be checked here. The CDR3 region is CASSVLGQAFLE.